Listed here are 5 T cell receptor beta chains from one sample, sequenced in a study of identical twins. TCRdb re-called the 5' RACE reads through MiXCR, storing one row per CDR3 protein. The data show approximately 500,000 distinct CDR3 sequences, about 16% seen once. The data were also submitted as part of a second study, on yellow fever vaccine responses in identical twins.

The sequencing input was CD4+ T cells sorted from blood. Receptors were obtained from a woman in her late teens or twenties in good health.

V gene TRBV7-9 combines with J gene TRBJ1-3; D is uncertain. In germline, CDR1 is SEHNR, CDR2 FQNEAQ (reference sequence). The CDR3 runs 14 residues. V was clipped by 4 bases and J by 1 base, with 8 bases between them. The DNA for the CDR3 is TGTGCCAGCAGCTACATCTGGTCTGGAAACACCATATATTTT. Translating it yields CASSYIWSGNTIYF. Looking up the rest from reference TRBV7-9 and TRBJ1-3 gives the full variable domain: DTGVSQNPRHKITKRGQNVTFRCDPISEHNRLYWYRQTLGQGPEFLTYFQNEAQLEKSRLLSDRFSAERPKGSFSTLEIQRTEQGDSAMYLCASSYIWSGNTIYFGEGSWLTVV.

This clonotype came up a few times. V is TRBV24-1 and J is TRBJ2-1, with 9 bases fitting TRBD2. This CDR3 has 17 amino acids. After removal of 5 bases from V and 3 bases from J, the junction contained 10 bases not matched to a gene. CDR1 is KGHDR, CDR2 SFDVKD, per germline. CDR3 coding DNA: TGTGCCACCAGTGGGGCTAGCGGGACGGGACTCTACAATGAGCAGTTCTTC. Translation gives CATSGASGTGLYNEQFF.

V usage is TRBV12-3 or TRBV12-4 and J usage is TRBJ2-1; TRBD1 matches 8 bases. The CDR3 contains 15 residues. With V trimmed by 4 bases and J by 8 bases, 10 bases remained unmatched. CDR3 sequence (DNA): TGTGCCAGCAGTTCACCCGACAGGGGTAGCGATGAGCAGTTCTTC. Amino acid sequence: CASSSPDRGSDEQFF.

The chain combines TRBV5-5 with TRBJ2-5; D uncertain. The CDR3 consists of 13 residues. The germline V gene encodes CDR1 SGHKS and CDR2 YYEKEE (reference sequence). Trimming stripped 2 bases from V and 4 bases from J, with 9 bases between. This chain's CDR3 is CASSLMSVETQYF. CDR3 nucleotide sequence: TGTGCCAGCAGCTTAATGTCAGTAGAGACCCAGTACTTC.

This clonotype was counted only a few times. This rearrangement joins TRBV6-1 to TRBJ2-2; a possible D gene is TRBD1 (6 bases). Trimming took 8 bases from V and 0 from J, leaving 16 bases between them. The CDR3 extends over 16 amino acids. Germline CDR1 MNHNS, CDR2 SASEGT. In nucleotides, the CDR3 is TGTGCCAGCGGATCACCGGGACACCCGAACACCGGGGAGCTGTTTTTT. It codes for CASGSPGHPNTGELFF.